Included here is one TCR beta chain sequence, with context. This clone was recorded once. Which antigen it targets is not known. No base quality information exists; no much larger clone differs at one position. This sample is drawn from a study of T cell repertoires and Cas9 in healthy adults (dated by TCRdb to 2016 to 2019). In the study overall: SpCas9-reactive T cells were characterized for multi-effector potency, cytotoxicity and lineage determination within the CD4 and CD8 compartments. Preexisting T cell immunity against the Streptococcus pyogenes Cas9 nuclease (SpCas9) used in CRISPR gene editing was examined in the study. Study-wide findings and limitations: Proliferation and function of SpCas9-reactive effector T cells were reported to be mitigated in vitro by SpCas9-reactive regulatory T cells.

Library creation used the immunoSEQ multiplex PCR assay. TCRdb limited this immuneACCESS table to in-frame rearrangements with V and J called. A share of clones is missing; checked studies link under half to unresolved V genes, and the rest is unexplained. For this sample the table gives some 20,000 clones, of which less than 95% were detected only once. The ten most abundant clones make up roughly 1.5% of the sample. The germline V gene provides CDR1 MDHEN and CDR2 SYDVKM. From V the trimming removes 4 bases and from J it removes 7 bases, while the gene matches leave 6 bases of the junction unaccounted for. The CDR3, cysteine through phenylalanine, is 14 amino acids long. Solely the CDR3 DNA is kept, with 42 bases framed from the first base. All of the donors in the study were healthy humans.

This receptor chain uses TRBV28 and TRBJ1-2, with 10 bases in between that match TRBD1. Specimen: CD4+ effector T cells (CD127+, CD25-, CD137-, CD154-) from PBMCs; culture status not recorded. The TCR sequence derives from a human donor in good health. CDR3 reads: CASSSDRGLGGYTF. The sequenced DNA is TGTGCCAGCAGTTCAGACAGGGGGCTGGGTGGCTACACCTTC.